This T cell receptor (beta chain) was observed in a study of blood T cell repertoires in COVID-19. At the level of the study: Donors in the United States, Italy and Spain gave samples during acute or convalescent COVID-19. PBMCs, B-cell-depleted T cells, or T cells provided the cDNA or gDNA that made up the material.

The table came from immunoSEQ multiplex PCR; TCRdb's copy has only in-frame clones and leaves some out. The repertoire has approximately 110,000 clones, under 80% of them found once; the top ten carry 20% to 25%. The count of this clone is one. The CDR3 is 17 amino acids. CDR1 and CDR2 from the germline V gene are SEHNR and FQNEAQ (reference sequence). V was clipped by 2 bases and J by 6 bases; unmatched bases: 13. The source is a man between 65 and 80 years old with active or convalescent COVID-19. The chain joins TRBV7-9 to TRBJ2-3; 8 nucleotides line up with TRBD2. Sequenced material: peripheral blood. The CDR3 here is CASSLKPSAGAGDTQYF. The CDR3 nucleotides read TGTGCCAGCAGCTTAAAACCCTCAGCGGGGGCCGGGGATACGCAGTATTTT.